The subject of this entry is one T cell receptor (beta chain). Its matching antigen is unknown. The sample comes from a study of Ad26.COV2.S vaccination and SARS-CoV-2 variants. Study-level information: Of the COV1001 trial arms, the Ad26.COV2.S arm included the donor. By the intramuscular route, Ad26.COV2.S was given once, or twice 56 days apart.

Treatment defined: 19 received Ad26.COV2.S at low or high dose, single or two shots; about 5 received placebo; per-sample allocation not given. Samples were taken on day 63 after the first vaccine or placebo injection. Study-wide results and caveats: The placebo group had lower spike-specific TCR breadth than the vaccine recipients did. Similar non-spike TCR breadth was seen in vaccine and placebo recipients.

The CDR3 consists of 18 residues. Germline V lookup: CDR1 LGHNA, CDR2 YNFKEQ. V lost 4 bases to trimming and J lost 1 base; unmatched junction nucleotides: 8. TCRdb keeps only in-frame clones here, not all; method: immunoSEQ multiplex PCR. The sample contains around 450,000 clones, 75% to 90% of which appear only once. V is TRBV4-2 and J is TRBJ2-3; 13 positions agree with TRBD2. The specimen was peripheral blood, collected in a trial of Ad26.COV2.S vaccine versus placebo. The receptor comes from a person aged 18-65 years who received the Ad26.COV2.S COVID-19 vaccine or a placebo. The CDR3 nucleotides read TGTGCCAGCAGCCCAGGGACTAGCGGGAAGAGGGGCACAGATACGCAGTATTTT. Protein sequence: CASSPGTSGKRGTDTQYF.